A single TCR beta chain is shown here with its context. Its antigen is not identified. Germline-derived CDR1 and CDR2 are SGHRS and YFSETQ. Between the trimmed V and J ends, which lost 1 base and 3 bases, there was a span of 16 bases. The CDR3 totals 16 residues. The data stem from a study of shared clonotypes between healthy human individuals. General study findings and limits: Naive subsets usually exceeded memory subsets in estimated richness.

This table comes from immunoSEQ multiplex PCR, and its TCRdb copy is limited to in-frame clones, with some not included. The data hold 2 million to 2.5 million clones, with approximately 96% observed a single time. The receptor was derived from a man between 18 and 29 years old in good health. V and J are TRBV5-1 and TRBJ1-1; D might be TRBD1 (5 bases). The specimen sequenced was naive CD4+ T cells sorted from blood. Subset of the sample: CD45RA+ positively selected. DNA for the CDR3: TGCGCCAGCAGCTTGAGTAGCTTAGAGGGGTACACTGAAGCTTTCTTT. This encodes CASSLSSLEGYTEAFF.